This T cell receptor (beta chain) was sequenced for a study of blood T cell repertoires in COVID-19. In the authors' workflow: Estimation of nucleated cell counts relied on the amplification of reference gene primers. Profiling relied on immunoSEQ multiplex PCR, and the TCRdb table lists in-frame clones only, not all of them. For V, J and clone size, that table is used; D and trimming come from the DNA. Of almost 250,000 clones detected, approximately 85% appear once; the ten largest clones hold approximately 5.5%. Seattle's enrolled individuals joined amid active infection and were then monitored longitudinally. The CDR3 has 14 amino acids. Per the germline V gene, CDR1 is MNHEY and CDR2 is SMNVEV (reference sequence). V lost 6 bases, J lost 7 bases, and 10 bases stayed unmatched.

The TCR comes from a woman over 75 with COVID-19, enrolled during active disease. Sequenced sample: peripheral blood. The V gene is TRBV27, the J gene TRBJ1-1; TRBD1 aligns across 8 bases. For the CDR3, the DNA is TGTGCCAGCAGGCTACAGGGGGGCTTGGGTGAAGCTTTCTTT. The encoded protein is CASRLQGGLGEAFF.